This T cell receptor (beta chain) was observed in a study of T cell responses to AZD1222 COVID-19 vaccine. Unmatched junction bases numbered 8, after V lost 7 bases and J lost 0 bases. The length of the CDR3 is 15 residues. Germline lookup yields CDR1 LNHDA and CDR2 SQIVND (reference sequence). Measured with immunoSEQ multiplex PCR; TCRdb has only the in-frame clones, and not every one. The data contain 150,000 to 200,000 clones, 85% to 95% of them singletons. Study-wide results and limits: Just a handful of people given AZD1222 tested seropositive at baseline. Mostly white British, mostly female donors; authors suggested clonal diversity may be underestimated.

In this sample, this clone turned up once. Its antigen remains unidentified. The clonotype was recovered from an adult in good health. The V and J genes are TRBV19 and TRBJ1-1; 7 bases are shared with TRBD1. The sample consisted of peripheral blood, taken on day 0 of AZD1222 vaccination. Here the CDR3 DNA reads TGTGCCAGTAATTGGCAGACAGGGATGAACACTGAAGCTTTCTTT. Protein product: CASNWQTGMNTEAFF.